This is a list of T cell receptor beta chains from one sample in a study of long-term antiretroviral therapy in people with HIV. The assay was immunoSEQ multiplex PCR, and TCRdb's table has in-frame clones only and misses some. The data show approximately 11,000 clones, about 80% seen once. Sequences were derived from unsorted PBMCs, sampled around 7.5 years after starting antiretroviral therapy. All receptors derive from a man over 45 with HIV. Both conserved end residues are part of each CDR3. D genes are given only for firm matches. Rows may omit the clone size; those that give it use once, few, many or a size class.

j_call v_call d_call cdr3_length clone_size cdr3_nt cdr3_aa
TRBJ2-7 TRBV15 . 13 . TGTGCCACCACCTCGGGACTGAGGGACGAGCAGTACTTC CATTSGLRDEQYF
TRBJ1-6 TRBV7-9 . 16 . TGTGCCAGCAGCCCACTAGGGGGGGGGAATAATTCACCCCTCCACTTT CASSPLGGGNNSPLHF
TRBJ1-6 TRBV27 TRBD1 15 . TGTGCCAGCAAGAAACCGGGACAGGGTAATTCACCCCTCCACTTT CASKKPGQGNSPLHF
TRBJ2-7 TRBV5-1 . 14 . TGCGCCAGCAGCTTCTCTAACCGGGACTACGAGCAGTACTTC CASSFSNRDYEQYF
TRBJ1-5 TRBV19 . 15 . TGTGCCAGTAGTATTGGGCAGGGGAACAATCAGCCCCAGCATTTT CASSIGQGNNQPQHF
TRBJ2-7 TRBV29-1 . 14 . TGCAGCGTTGAAGGCTCCGGGACGGCCTACGAGCAGTACTTC CSVEGSGTAYEQYF
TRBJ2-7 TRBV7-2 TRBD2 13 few TGTGCCAGCAGCTTCGACGGACTAGGCGAGCAGTACTTC CASSFDGLGEQYF
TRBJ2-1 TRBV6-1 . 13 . TGTGCCAGCAACTGGGGCTCCTACAATGAGCAGTTCTTC CASNWGSYNEQFF
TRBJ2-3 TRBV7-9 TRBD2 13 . TGTGCCAGCAGCCCGGGGGGGGCAGATACGCAGTATTTT CASSPGGADTQYF
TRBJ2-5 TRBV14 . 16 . TGTGCCAGCAGCCAAGAGAGCTATCTGTACCAAGAGACCCAGTACTTC CASSQESYLYQETQYF
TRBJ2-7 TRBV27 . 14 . TGTGCCAGCAGTTTGCAGGGGAGTATGTACGAGCAGTACTTC CASSLQGSMYEQYF
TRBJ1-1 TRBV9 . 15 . TGTGCCAGCAGCGTAGGCGACAGCGTGAACACTGAAGCTTTCTTT CASSVGDSVNTEAFF
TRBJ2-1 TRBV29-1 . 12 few TGCAGCGTTGAAGGTGGGGGTGATGAGCAGTTCTTC CSVEGGGDEQFF
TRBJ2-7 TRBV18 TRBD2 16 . TGTGCCAGCTCACCAAGTATTAGCGGGTTAGCCTACGAGCAGTACTTC CASSPSISGLAYEQYF
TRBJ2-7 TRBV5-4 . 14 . TGTGCCAGCAGCCAGGGTCTCCAGCCCTACGAGCAGTACTTC CASSQGLQPYEQYF
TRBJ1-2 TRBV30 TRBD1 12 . TGTGCCAAGGGGGGACAGCTCTATGGCTACACCTTC CAKGGQLYGYTF
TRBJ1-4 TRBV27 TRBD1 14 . TGTGCCAGCAGCCCGGGACAGGAAGATGAAAAACTGTTTTTT CASSPGQEDEKLFF
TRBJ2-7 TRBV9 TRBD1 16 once TGTGCCAGCAGCGTGGGACAGGGGGGCCGGTGGGGCGAGCAGTACTTC CASSVGQGGRWGEQYF
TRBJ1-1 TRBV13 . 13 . TGTGCCAGCAGCGACGACAGGAACACTGAAGCTTTCTTT CASSDDRNTEAFF
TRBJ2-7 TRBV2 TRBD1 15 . TGTGCCAGCAGAAAACCGGACAGGGGGACCTACGAGCAGTACTTC CASRKPDRGTYEQYF
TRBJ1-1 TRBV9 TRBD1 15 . TGTGCCAGCAGCGGTCCCGACAGGGCGAACACTGAAGCTTTCTTT CASSGPDRANTEAFF
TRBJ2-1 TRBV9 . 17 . TGTGCCAGCAGTCGTCTGTCTTTTTCAGGGGTACTTAATGAGCAGTTCTTC CASSRLSFSGVLNEQFF
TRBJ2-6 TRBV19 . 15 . TGTGCCAGTAGGCATGGAGTCTCTGGGGCCAACGTCCTGACTTTC CASRHGVSGANVLTF
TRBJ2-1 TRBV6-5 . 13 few TGTGCCAGCAGTGAGGGCAGAAAGACTGAGCAGTTCTTC CASSEGRKTEQFF
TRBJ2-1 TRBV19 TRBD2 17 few TGTGCCAGTAGTATAGATCTCAGCGGGGCCTCCTACAATGAGCAGTTCTTC CASSIDLSGASYNEQFF
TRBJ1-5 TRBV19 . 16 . TGTGCCAGTAGTATCCTCACCGTGTATAGCAATCAGCCCCAGCATTTT CASSILTVYSNQPQHF
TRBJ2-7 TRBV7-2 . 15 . TGTGCCAGCAGCTTAGGAGACAGAAACCCCTACGAGCAGTACTTC CASSLGDRNPYEQYF
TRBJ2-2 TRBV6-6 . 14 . TGTGCCAGCAGTTACGGGGGGAACACCGGGGAGCTGTTTTTT CASSYGGNTGELFF
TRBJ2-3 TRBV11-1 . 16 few TGTGCCAGCAGCTCCACCGGGGGCTATAGCACAGATACGCAGTATTTT CASSSTGGYSTDTQYF
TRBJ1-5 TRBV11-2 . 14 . TGTGCCAGCAGCTTAGATGGGGGGGATCAGCCCCAGCATTTT CASSLDGGDQPQHF
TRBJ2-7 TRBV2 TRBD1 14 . TGTGCCAGCAGTGGACGGACAGGCTCCTACGAGCAGTACTTC CASSGRTGSYEQYF
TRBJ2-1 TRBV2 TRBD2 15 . TGTGCCAGCAGTGAGACTAGCGGGGAGTACAATGAGCAGTTCTTC CASSETSGEYNEQFF
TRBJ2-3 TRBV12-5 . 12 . TGTGCTAGTGGTTTGAGCACAGATACGCAGTATTTT CASGLSTDTQYF
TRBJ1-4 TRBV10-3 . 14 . TGTGCCATCAGTGAAGCGTCAGATAATGAAAAACTGTTTTTT CAISEASDNEKLFF
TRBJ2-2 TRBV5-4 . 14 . TGTGCCAGCAGCTTCGGAACACTTGCCGGGGAGCTGTTTTTT CASSFGTLAGELFF
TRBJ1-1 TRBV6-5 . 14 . TGTGCCAGCAGTTACGTGGGGATGAACACTGAAGCTTTCTTT CASSYVGMNTEAFF
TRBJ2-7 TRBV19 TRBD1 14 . TGTGCCAGTAGTATCGGGCAGGGGGTGGACGAGCAGTACTTC CASSIGQGVDEQYF